Listed below are T cell receptor beta chains from one sample, sequenced in a study of radiation and T cells in renal cell carcinoma. Using immunoSEQ multiplex PCR, the repertoire was profiled, and TCRdb retains in-frame clones only, with some absent. The table shows about 150,000 clones, with about 88% occurring only once. The sequencing here drew on blood, taken from a patient whose treatment included radiotherapy and nephrectomy. The receptors were sampled from a woman aged 45-59 years with renal cell carcinoma. The CDR3 runs from the conserved cysteine through the conserved F or W. Some rows have no size entry. The others give once, few or many, or a class for an expanded clone.

TRBJ2-3,-,TRBV6-6,CASSYKAGAEADTQYF
TRBJ1-6,-,TRBV5-1,CASSLEGALSSPLHF
TRBJ2-3,-,TRBV5-4,CASSGAWTDTQYF
TRBJ2-3,-,TRBV11-3,CASSRDTRDTQYF
TRBJ2-3,-,TRBV7-9,CASSLFSGFTDTQYF
TRBJ1-3,once,TRBV6-1,CASSEQGGSRNTIYF
TRBJ1-5,-,TRBV9,CASSVEGGVGPQHF
TRBJ1-4,-,TRBV13,CASSLGGGAFEKLFF
TRBJ2-7,-,TRBV19,CASSIRVNYEQYF
TRBJ2-7,once,TRBV5-1,CASSWSTDYEQYF
TRBJ1-2,few,TRBV7-2,CASSPEWGDGYTF
TRBJ1-2,once,TRBV7-9,CASSLAQGRGYTF
TRBJ1-2,few,TRBV6-1,CASSAGGLNLGVYGYTF
TRBJ1-5,-,TRBV6-4,CASSDGGNQPQHF
TRBJ1-5,few,TRBV5-1,CASSATGAINQPQHF
TRBJ2-7,-,TRBV5-5,CASSGGPSYEQYF
-,-,TRBV6-5,CASSTLYRPEQYF
TRBJ1-5,-,TRBV2,CASRQYPEPQHF
TRBJ1-1,-,TRBV18,CASSTRRQTLNTEAFF
TRBJ2-7,-,TRBV5-4,CASSFTGTISYEQYF
TRBJ1-2,-,TRBV11-2,CASSFGGPSYGYTF
TRBJ2-7,-,TRBV6-5,CASSYSRQGGMEQYF
TRBJ2-7,-,TRBV5-4,CASSFLTSGGQQYF
TRBJ1-1,-,TRBV19,CASLGPLDTEAFF
TRBJ2-7,-,TRBV2,CASSESGGTGPYEQYF
TRBJ1-4,-,TRBV7-9,CASSVFSGVDEKLFF
TRBJ2-3,-,TRBV29-1,CSVQGLAGAYTDTQYF
TRBJ2-5,-,TRBV20-1,CSARAWETQYF
TRBJ2-7,-,TRBV28,CASSYGRAYEQYF
TRBJ1-1,few,TRBV7-9,CASSPRQGPNTEAFF
TRBJ2-1,-,TRBV7-2,CASSPQGQESSYNEQFF
TRBJ1-4,once,TRBV6-1,CASIGVSNEKLFF
TRBJ2-5,-,TRBV5-4,CASSFYLETQYF
TRBJ2-7,-,TRBV19,CASSRRDGPYEQYF
TRBJ2-3,once,TRBV5-5,CASSLHRGHTDTQYF
TRBJ1-1,-,TRBV6-5,CASSWGQRNTEAFF
TRBJ2-2,-,TRBV9,CASSARTSGANTGELFF
TRBJ2-2,few,TRBV5-4,CASSLLSAGELFF
TRBJ2-7,once,TRBV29-1,CSAARTGTSSYEQYF
TRBJ1-2,-,TRBV5-8,CASSLEGRNPSGYTF
TRBJ2-3,-,TRBV5-4,CASSSQRGAVDTQYF
TRBJ1-2,-,TRBV11-2,CASSSDTRDRDYGYTF
TRBJ1-5,-,TRBV7-9,CASSWDRGPSRNQPQHF